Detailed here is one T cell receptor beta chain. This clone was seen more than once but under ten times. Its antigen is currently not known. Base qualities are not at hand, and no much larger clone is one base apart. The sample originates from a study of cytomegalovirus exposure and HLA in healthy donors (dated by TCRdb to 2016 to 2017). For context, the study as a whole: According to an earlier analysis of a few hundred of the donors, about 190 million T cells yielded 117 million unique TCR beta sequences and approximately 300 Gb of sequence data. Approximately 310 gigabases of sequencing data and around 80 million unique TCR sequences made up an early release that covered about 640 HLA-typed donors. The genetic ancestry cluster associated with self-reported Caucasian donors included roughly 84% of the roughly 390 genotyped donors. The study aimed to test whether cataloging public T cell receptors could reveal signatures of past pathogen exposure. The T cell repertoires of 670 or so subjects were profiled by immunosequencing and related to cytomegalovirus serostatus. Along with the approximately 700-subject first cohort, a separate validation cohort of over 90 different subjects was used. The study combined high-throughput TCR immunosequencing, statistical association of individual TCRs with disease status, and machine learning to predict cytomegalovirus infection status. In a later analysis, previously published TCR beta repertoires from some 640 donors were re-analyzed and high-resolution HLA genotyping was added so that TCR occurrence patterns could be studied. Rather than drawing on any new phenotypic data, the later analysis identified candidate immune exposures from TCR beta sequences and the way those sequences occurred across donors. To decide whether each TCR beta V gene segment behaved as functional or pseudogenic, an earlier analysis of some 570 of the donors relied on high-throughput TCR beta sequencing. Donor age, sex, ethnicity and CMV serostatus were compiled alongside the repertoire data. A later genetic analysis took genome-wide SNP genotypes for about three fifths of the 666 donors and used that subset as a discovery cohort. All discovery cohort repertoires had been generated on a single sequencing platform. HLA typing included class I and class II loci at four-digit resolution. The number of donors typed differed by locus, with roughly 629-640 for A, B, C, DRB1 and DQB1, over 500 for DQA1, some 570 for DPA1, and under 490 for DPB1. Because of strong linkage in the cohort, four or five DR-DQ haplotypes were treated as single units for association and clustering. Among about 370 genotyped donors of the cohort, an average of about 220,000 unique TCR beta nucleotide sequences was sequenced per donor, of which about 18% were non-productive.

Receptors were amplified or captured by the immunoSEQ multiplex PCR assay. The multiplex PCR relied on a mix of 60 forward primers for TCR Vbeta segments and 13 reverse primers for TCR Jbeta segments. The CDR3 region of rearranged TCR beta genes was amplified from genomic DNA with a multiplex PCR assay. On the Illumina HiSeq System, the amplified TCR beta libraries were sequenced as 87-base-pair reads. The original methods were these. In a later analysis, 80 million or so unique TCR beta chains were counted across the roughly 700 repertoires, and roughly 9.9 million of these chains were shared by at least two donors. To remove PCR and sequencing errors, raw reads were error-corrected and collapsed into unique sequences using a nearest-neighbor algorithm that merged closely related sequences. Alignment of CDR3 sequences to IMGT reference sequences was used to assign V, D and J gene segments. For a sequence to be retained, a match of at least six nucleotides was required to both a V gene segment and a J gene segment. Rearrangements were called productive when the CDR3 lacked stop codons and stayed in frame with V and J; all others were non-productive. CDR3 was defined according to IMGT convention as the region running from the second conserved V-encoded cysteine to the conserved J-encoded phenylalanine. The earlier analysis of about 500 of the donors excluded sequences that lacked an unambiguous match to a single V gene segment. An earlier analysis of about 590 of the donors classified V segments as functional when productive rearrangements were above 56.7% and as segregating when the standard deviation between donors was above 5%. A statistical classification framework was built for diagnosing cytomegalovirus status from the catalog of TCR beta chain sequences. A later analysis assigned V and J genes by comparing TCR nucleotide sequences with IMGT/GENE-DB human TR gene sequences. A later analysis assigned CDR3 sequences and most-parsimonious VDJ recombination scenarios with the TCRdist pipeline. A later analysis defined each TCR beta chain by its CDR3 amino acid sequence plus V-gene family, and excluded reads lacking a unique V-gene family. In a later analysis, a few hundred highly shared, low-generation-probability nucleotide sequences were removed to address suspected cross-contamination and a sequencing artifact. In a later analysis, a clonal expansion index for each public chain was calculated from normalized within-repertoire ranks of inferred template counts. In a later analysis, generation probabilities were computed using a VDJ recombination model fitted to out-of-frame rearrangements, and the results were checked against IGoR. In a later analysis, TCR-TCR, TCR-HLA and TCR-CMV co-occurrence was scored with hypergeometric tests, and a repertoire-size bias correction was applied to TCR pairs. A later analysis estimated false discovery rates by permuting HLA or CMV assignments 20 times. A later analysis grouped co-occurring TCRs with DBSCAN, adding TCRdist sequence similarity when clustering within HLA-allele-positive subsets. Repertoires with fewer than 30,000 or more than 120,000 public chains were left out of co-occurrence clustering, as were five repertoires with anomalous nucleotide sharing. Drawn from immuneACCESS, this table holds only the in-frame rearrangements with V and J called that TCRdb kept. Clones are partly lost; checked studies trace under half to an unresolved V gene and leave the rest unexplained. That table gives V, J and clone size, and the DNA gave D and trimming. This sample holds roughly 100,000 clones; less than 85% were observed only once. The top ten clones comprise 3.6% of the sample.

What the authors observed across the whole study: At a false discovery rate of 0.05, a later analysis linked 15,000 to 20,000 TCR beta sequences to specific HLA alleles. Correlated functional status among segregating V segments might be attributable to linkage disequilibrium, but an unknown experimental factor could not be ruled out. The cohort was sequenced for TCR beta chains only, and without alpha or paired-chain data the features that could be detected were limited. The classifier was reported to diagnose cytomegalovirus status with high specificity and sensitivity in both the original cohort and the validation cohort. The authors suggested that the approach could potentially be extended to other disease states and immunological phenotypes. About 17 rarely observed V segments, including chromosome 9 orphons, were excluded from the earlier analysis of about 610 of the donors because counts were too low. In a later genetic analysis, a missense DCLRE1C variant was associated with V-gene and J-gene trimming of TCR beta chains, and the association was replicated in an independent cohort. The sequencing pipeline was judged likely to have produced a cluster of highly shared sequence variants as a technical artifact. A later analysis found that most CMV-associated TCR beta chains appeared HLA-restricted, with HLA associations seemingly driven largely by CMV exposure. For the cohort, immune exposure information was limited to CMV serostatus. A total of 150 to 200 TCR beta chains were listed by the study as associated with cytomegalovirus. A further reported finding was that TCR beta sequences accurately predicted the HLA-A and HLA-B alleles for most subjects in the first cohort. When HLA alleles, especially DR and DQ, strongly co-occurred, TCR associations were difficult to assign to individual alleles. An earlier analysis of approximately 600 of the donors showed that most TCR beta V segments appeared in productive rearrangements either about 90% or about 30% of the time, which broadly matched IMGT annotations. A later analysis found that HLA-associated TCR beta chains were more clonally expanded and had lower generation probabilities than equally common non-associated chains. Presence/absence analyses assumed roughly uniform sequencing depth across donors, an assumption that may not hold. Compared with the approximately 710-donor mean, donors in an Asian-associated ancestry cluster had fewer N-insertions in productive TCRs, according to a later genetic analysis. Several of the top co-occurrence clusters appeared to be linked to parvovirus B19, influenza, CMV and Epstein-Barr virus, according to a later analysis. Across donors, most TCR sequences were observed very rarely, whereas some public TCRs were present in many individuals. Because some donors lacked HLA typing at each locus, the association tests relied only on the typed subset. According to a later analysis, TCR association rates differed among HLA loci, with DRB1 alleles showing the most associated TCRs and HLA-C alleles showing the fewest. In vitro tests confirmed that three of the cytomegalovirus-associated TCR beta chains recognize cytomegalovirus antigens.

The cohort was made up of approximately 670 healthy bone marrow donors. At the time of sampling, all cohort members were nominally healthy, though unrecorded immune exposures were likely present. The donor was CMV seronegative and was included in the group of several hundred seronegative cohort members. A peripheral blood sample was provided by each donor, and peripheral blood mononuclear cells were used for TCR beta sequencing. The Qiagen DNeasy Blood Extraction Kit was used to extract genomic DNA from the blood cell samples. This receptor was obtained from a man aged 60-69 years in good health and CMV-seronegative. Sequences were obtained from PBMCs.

For the CDR3, the sequence is CASKDRGKNQPQHF. The nucleotides are TGTGCCAGCAAGGACAGGGGAAAAAATCAGCCCCAGCATTTT. This sequence uses TRBV7-7 and TRBJ1-5; TRBD1 lines up with 9 middle nucleotides. The germline V gene (reference sequence) supplies CDR1 SSHAT and CDR2 FNYEAQ. The CDR3 covers 14 residues, taking in both the cysteine and the phenylalanine. The sequence is cut down to CDR3 DNA, 42 bases in frame from base 1. The junction shows trimming of 7 bases on V and 4 bases on J, and the gene matches do not reach 5 bases of it.